What follows are 15 T cell receptor beta chains derived from one specimen sequenced in a study of blood T cell repertoires in COVID-19. The repertoire was sequenced with immunoSEQ multiplex PCR; TCRdb's copy has only in-frame clones and lacks some. There are over 85,000 clones in the sample; over 80% occur only once, and under 3.5% lies in the top ten. Sequenced input: peripheral blood. Receptors were obtained from a man between 50 and 59 years old with acute or convalescent COVID-19.

The chain couples TRBV30 to TRBJ2-3; D call uncertain. V lost 5 bases and J 2 bases, leaving 8 bases between the germline ends. The CDR3 totals 12 residues. Germline-derived CDR1 and CDR2 are GTSNPN and SVGIG (reference sequence). Here the CDR3 reads CAWLEVTDTQYF. The CDR3 DNA reads TGTGCCTGGCTAGAGGTCACAGATACGCAGTATTTT.

The chain couples TRBV4-1 to TRBJ1-5; D is possibly TRBD1 (6 bases). The CDR3 length is 14 residues. Germline lookup yields CDR1 MGHRA and CDR2 YSYEKL. V was shortened by 5 bases and J by 7 bases, with 15 bases between the two germline ends. The DNA of the CDR3 is TGCGCCAGCAGCACTAACAGGGAAGCGCAGCCCCAGCATTTT. Protein: CASSTNREAQPQHF.

This rearrangement joins TRBV30 to TRBJ2-5, with 11 positions matching TRBD2. Germline values: CDR1 GTSNPN, CDR2 SVGIG (reference sequence). Unmatched junction bases numbered 3, after V lost 7 bases and J lost 5 bases. This CDR3 is built from 12 residues. The CDR3 nucleotides are TGTGCCTTACTAGCGGGAGCCGAGACCCAGTACTTC. It codes for CALLAGAETQYF.

The genes are TRBV29-1 and TRBJ2-3, with 7 bases lining up with TRBD2. J gave up 5 bases and V 2 bases, and 1 base lay outside the gene matches. The CDR3 length is 12 residues. The V gene's germline CDR1 is SQVTM and CDR2 ANQGSEA. Here the CDR3 reads CSVEIAGDTQYF. CDR3 bases: TGCAGCGTTGAAATAGCGGGAGATACGCAGTATTTT.

The chain uses TRBV10-3 and TRBJ1-2, with 8 bases fitting TRBD1. After removal of 5 bases from V and 4 bases from J, the junction contained 6 bases not matched to a gene. Germline values: CDR1 ENHRY, CDR2 SYGVKD. This CDR3 is built from 14 residues. The CDR3 DNA reads as TGTGCCATCAGTTACGGACAGGGAGGCTATGGCTACACCTTC. Encoded protein: CAISYGQGGYGYTF.

The chain recombines TRBV4-3 with TRBJ1-2; TRBD1 is a possible D gene (6 bases). The germline gives CDR1 LGHNA, CDR2 YSLEER. V was pared by 0 bases and J by 4 bases, with 12 bases between. This CDR3 region has 15 residues. CDR3 coding DNA: TGCGCCAGCAGCCAAGAAGGTACAGGGATCTATGGCTACACCTTC. It yields the protein CASSQEGTGIYGYTF.

The chain uses TRBV25-1 and TRBJ2-5; D might be TRBD2 (5 bases). The V gene's germline CDR1 is MGHDK and CDR2 SYGVNS. V was shortened by 8 bases and J by 7 bases, with 20 bases between the two germline ends. The CDR3 sequence is 14 residues long. The CDR3, as DNA: TGTGCCAGCCGCGGGCCCGGACGCCGGGGGACCCAGTACTTC. This codes for CASRGPGRRGTQYF.

The chain couples TRBV19 to TRBJ2-7, with 7 bases that match TRBD2. Germline CDR1 is LNHDA and CDR2 is SQIVND (reference sequence). This CDR3 is built from 16 residues. V was pared by 0 bases and J by 5 bases, with 10 bases of the junction left unmatched. Written as DNA, the CDR3 is TGTGCCAGTAGTATAGAAGCGGGACTGTTAAATCACGAGCAGTACTTC. This translates into CASSIEAGLLNHEQYF.

The chain recombines TRBV24-1 with TRBJ2-1; TRBD1 agrees at 9 bases. Germline CDR1 is KGHDR and CDR2 is SFDVKD. The CDR3 is made up of 14 amino acids. J was trimmed by 7 bases and V by 0 bases; bases with no gene match: 0. CDR3 loop: CATSDLGTGNEQFF. The CDR3 DNA is TGTGCCACCAGTGATTTGGGGACAGGGAATGAGCAGTTCTTC.

This clone was detected once. The chain couples TRBV4-3 to TRBJ2-2; maybe TRBD1 (5 bases). The CDR3 spans 14 residues. V lost 1 base, J lost 4 bases, and 7 bases lay in between. Germline-derived CDR1 and CDR2 are LGHNA and YSLEER. The CDR3: CASSQGRGTGELFF. The CDR3 DNA is TGCGCCAGCAGCCAAGGAAGGGGCACCGGGGAGCTGTTTTTT.

The J gene is TRBJ2-2, the V gene TRBV19; 8 bases are shared with TRBD2. The germline gives CDR1 LNHDA, CDR2 SQIVND (reference sequence). The V gene end was trimmed by 3 bases and the J gene end by 3 bases; junction bases not matched to a gene: 12. The CDR3 sequence is 18 residues long. The CDR3 DNA sequence: TGTGCCAGTAGTATCAACCCACCGGGGACTAGGGACACCGGGGAGCTGTTTTTT. Translating gives CASSINPPGTRDTGELFF. Combining the CDR3 with reference TRBV19 and TRBJ2-2 gives the whole variable domain DGGITQSPKYLFRKEGQNVTLSCEQNLNHDAMYWYRQDPGQGLRLIYYSQIVNDFQKGDIAEGYSVSREKKESFPLTVTSAQKNPTAFYLCASSINPPGTRDTGELFFGEGSRLTVL.

This chain links TRBV5-4 with TRBJ2-5, with D perhaps TRBD1 (6 bases). The CDR3 has 14 residues. Germline assignment: CDR1 SGHNT and CDR2 YYREEE (reference sequence). Trimming took off 4 bases at V and 2 bases at J, with 12 bases between the two ends. The CDR3 is CASSLTGFQETQYF. The CDR3 DNA reads as TGTGCCAGCAGCCTAACAGGGTTTCAAGAGACCCAGTACTTC.

V is TRBV6-4 and J is TRBJ2-1; TRBD2 is a possible D gene (6 bases). V gave up 2 bases and J gave up 0 bases, with 8 bases separating them. Germline V gene sequence: CDR1 MRHNA, CDR2 SNTAGT. CDR3 length: 15 residues. DNA of the CDR3: TGTGCCAGCAGTGACGGGGGGAGCTCCTACAATGAGCAGTTCTTC. Translated: CASSDGGSSYNEQFF.

The chain joins TRBV11-1 to TRBJ2-5; TRBD1 matches 7 bases. CDR1 SGHAT and CDR2 FQDESV come from the germline V gene (reference sequence). Trimming cost V 6 bases and J 3 bases; bases outside gene matches: 10. The CDR3 has 15 amino acids. CDR3 in DNA: TGTGCCAGCAGTCGGGACAGTGCAACAGAAGAGACCCAGTACTTC. It yields the protein CASSRDSATEETQYF. Combining the CDR3 with reference TRBV11-1 and TRBJ2-5 gives the whole variable domain EAEVAQSPRYKITEKSQAVAFWCDPISGHATLYWYRQILGQGPELLVQFQDESVVDDSQLPKDRFSAERLKGVDSTLKIQPAELGDSAMYLCASSRDSATEETQYFGPGTRLLVL.

The rearrangement joins TRBV2 to TRBJ2-5; D may be TRBD2 (5 bases). Between the trimmed V and J ends, which lost 4 bases and 0 bases, there was a span of 12 bases. This CDR3 contains 15 residues. Germline V gene sequence: CDR1 SNHLY, CDR2 FYNNEI. The DNA for the CDR3 is TGTGCCAGCAGTGGCCAAGGACTTGACCAAGAGACCCAGTACTTC. Translated: CASSGQGLDQETQYF.